The 3 T cell receptor beta chains reported below all come from one sample, sequenced in a study of CD8+ T cells in alopecia areata (dated by TCRdb to 2017 to 2018). The protocol used for the library was the immunoSEQ multiplex PCR assay. For TCR sequencing, RNA was extracted from every sample and reverse transcribed into cDNA to serve as template. TCRdb's version of the immuneACCESS table is confined to in-frame rearrangements and falls short of the full clone set. An unresolved V gene accounts for under half of the shortfall where checked; the remainder is of unknown origin. The sample profile shows some 120,000 clones; around 60% of them were found once. The ten biggest clones cover under 7.5% of the sample. The intended sense of this specimen's time point label: roughly 27 days on oral tofacitinib. The sample's treatment or condition label, decoded: oral pan-JAK inhibitor, 5-10 mg twice daily.

The starting material was CD4+ T cells sorted from blood, obtained at week 4, from a patient treated with tofacitinib. These receptors originate from a human donor with alopecia areata.

The chain is built from TRBV27 and TRBJ1-2, with TRBD1 identical over 10 bases. V shed 5 bases and J 7 bases; nucleotides not matched to a gene: 7. This CDR3 has 14 amino acids. Germline V gene lookup returns CDR1 MNHEY and CDR2 SMNVEV (reference sequence). The CDR3 nucleotides are TGTGCCAGCAGTATAGGACAGGGGGAGTCTGGCTACACCTTC. This sequence encodes CASSIGQGESGYTF.

In this sample, this clone turned up a few times. This CDR3 reads CASNPGLSYEQYF. CDR3 nucleotide sequence: TGTGCCAGCAACCCAGGGCTCTCCTACGAGCAGTACTTC. V is TRBV7-9 and J is TRBJ2-7; the D gene is possibly TRBD1 (5 bases). Germline V gene sequence: CDR1 SEHNR, CDR2 FQNEAQ (reference sequence). The CDR3 is 13 residues long. V was pared by 7 bases and J by 0 bases, with 10 bases between.

The table lists this clone with a few counts. CDR3 region: CASSEALRGELGGRVSYEQYF. For the CDR3, the DNA is TGTGCCAGCAGTGAAGCGCTTCGAGGGGAACTCGGGGGCAGAGTCTCCTACGAGCAGTACTTC. The chain carries TRBV6-1 and TRBJ2-7, with D perhaps matching TRBD1 or TRBD2 (6 bases each). There are 21 residues in the CDR3. V was cut by 0 bases and J by 0 bases, with 27 bases left in between. Per germline, CDR1 MNHNS and CDR2 SASEGT.